The present T cell receptor (beta chain) was sequenced within a study of cytomegalovirus exposure and HLA in healthy donors. Study observations and caveats: More than 15,000 TCR beta sequences were associated with HLA alleles at 0.05 false discovery rate in a later analysis. In a later analysis, HLA-associated beta chains showed higher expansion and lower generation probabilities than comparable chains.

The sample holds one count of this clone. Its antigen is as yet unknown. Each donor's status was that of a healthy bone marrow donor. The study ran its PCR with 60 Vbeta and 13 Jbeta primers. The data were produced by immunoSEQ multiplex PCR, yet TCRdb's version contains in-frame clones alone and is incomplete. Among a few hundred thousand clones, about 93% were seen once, and the ten largest hold around 1.7%. This CDR3 has 13 amino acids. V lost 1 base and J 9 bases, leaving 10 bases between the germline ends. The germline V gene has CDR1 GTSNPN and CDR2 SVGIG (reference sequence). The chain couples TRBV30 to TRBJ1-6; D is ambiguous. This clonotype was obtained from a girl under 10 years old in good health and CMV-seronegative. Sample: PBMCs. Here the CDR3 reads CAWSEAGGSPLHF. CDR3 DNA sequence: TGTGCCTGGAGTGAGGCGGGAGGTTCACCCCTCCACTTT.